What follows describes a single TCR beta chain. The antigen is undetermined. The data are from a study of T cells after yellow fever vaccination. Study-wide findings and caveats: CD4 and CD8 compartments shared a small share of clonotypes, likely from convergent recombination.

TCRdb reanalysed the 5' RACE reads using MiXCR and keeps one entry per CDR3 protein. This sample has hundreds of thousands of distinct CDR3 sequences, with about 14% found just once. Trimming pared 3 bases from V and 5 bases from J, leaving 13 bases between. The CDR3 has 14 amino acids. CDR1 SGHTA and CDR2 FQGNSA come from the germline V gene. Sequencing used PBMCs, obtained on the day of the yellow fever booster vaccination. This chain links TRBV7-2 with TRBJ2-5, with D maybe TRBD2 (6 bases). The TCR originated in a young man who received the YFV17D yellow fever vaccine. CDR3 bases: TGTGCCAGCAGCTTTTTTGGGGGGTCCGAGACCCAGTACTTC. It encodes CASSFFGGSETQYF.